Described below is a single T cell receptor beta chain sequence and its context. The data derive from a study of shared clonotypes between healthy human individuals. Profiled with immunoSEQ multiplex PCR; TCRdb holds only in-frame clones, not every one. Of roughly 2 million clones listed, approximately 96% are singletons. This sequence was found in a man aged 18 to 29 in good health. The source material was naive CD4+ T cells sorted from blood. The subset: CD45RA+ positively selected.

This CDR3 is CASSPTTGSFYGYTF. The CDR3 region has the DNA TGTGCCAGCAGCCCGACGACAGGTTCTTTTTATGGCTACACCTTC. V is TRBV9 and J is TRBJ1-2, with D possibly being TRBD1 (6 bases). Germline values: CDR1 SGDLS, CDR2 YYNGEE. The V end was cut by 4 bases, the J end by 5 bases, with 18 bases between. The CDR3 contains 15 residues.